Each of the 4 T cell receptor beta chains below was sequenced from the same sample in a study of blood T cell repertoires in COVID-19. The assay was immunoSEQ multiplex PCR, and TCRdb's table has in-frame clones only and misses some. The sample lists some 490,000 clones; 70% to 90% were seen once. The sample consisted of peripheral blood. The origin of the receptors is a human donor in a cohort sampled during active COVID-19.

This chain uses TRBV14 with TRBJ1-1, with D possibly TRBD1 on 5 matching bases. CDR3 length: 15 residues. V was shortened by 1 base and J by 0 bases, with 9 bases between the two germline ends. The germline CDR1 and CDR2 sequences are SGHDN and FVKESK. Written as DNA, the CDR3 is TGTGCCAGCAGCCAAGTTCCAGGGATGAACACTGAAGCTTTCTTT. Protein product: CASSQVPGMNTEAFF.

The chain joins TRBV28 to TRBJ2-7; D is possibly TRBD2 (6 bases). V gave up 10 bases and J gave up 12 bases, with 22 bases separating them. Germline V gene sequence: CDR1 MDHEN, CDR2 SYDVKM. The CDR3 runs to 12 residues. In DNA form, the CDR3 reads TGTGCCACCGCAGGGCGGCGGGATATGCTGTACTTC. Translating gives CATAGRRDMLYF.

This chain connects TRBV5-8 to TRBJ1-2; 8 bases are shared with TRBD1. The CDR3 is made up of 17 amino acids. The trim removed 6 bases at V and 5 bases at J, leaving 18 bases unmatched. CDR1 is SGHTS and CDR2 is YDEGEE in the germline V gene. The CDR3 loop reads CASTLPGQGPRLYGYTF. CDR3 in DNA: TGTGCCAGCACCCTCCCCGGACAGGGCCCTCGCCTTTATGGCTACACCTTC.

This clone was observed a single time. The chain combines TRBV2 with TRBJ2-2, with 9 bases identical to TRBD1. CDR1 and CDR2 (germline): SNHLY, FYNNEI. J gave up 3 bases and V 6 bases, and 5 bases lay outside the gene matches. There are 15 residues in the CDR3. CDR3: CASSARDRDTGELFF. The CDR3 DNA sequence: TGTGCCAGCAGCGCTCGGGACAGGGACACCGGGGAGCTGTTTTTT.